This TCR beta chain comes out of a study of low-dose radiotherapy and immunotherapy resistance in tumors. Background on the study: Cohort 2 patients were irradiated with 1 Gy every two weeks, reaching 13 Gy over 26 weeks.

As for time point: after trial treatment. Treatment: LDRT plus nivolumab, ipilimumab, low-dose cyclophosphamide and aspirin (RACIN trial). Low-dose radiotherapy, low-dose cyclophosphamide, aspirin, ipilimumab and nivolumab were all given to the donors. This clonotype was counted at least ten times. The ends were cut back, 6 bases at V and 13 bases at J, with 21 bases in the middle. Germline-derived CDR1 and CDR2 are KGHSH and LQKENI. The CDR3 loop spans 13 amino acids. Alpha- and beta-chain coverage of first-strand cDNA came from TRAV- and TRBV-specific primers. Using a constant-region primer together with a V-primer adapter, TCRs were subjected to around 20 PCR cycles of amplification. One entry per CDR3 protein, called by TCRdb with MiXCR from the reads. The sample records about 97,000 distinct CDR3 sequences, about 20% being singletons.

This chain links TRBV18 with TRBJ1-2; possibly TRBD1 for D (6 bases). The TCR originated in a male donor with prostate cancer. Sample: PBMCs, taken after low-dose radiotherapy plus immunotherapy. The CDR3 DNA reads TGTGCCAGCTCCCCTGGGGGCAGTCCGTCGGGCACCTTC. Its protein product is CASSPGGSPSGTF.